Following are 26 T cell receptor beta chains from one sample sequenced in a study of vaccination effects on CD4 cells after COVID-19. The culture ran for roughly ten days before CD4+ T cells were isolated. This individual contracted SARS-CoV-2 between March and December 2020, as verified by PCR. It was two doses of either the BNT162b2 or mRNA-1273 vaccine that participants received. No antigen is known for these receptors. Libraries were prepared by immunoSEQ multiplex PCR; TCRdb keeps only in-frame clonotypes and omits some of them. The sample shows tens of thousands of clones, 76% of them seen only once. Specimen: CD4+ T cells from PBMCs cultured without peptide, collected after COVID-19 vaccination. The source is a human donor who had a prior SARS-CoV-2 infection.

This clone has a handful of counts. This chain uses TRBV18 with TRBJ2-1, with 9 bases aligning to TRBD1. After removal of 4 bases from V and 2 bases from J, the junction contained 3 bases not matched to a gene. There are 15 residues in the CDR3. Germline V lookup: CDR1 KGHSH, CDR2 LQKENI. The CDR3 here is CASSLRDRAYNEQFF. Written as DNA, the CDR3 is TGTGCCAGCTCACTCCGGGACAGGGCCTACAATGAGCAGTTCTTC.

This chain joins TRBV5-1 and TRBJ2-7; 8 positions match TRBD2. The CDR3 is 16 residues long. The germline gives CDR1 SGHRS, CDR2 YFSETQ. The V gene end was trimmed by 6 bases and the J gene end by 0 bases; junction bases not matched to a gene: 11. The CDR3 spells CASTLTSGVSSYEQYF. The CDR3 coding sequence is TGCGCCAGCACATTAACTAGCGGCGTTAGCTCCTACGAGCAGTACTTC.

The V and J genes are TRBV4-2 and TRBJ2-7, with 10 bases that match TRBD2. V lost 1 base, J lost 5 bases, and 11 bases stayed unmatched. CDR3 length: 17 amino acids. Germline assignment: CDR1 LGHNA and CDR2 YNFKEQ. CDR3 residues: CASSQALSDSGRNEQYF. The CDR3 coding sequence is TGTGCCAGCAGCCAAGCCCTTTCGGATAGCGGGAGGAACGAGCAGTACTTC.

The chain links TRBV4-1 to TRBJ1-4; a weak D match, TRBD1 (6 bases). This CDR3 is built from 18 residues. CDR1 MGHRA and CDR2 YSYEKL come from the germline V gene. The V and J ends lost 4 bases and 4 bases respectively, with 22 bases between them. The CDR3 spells CASSLKGRGGESNEKLFF. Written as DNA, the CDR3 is TGCGCCAGCAGCCTAAAGGGACGGGGGGGCGAAAGTAATGAAAAACTGTTTTTT.

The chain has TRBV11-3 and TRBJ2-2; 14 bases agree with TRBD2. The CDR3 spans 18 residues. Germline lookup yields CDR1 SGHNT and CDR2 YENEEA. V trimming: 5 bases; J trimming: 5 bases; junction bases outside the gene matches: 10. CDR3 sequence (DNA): TGTGCCAGCAGCCCCGGGACTAGCGGGGGCCGCCGTACCGGGGAGCTGTTTTTT. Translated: CASSPGTSGGRRTGELFF. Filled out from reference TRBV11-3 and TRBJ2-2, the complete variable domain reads EAGVVQSPRYKIIEKKQPVAFWCNPISGHNTLYWYLQNLGQGPELLIRYENEEAVDDSQLPKDRFSAERLKGVDSTLKIQPAELGDSAVYLCASSPGTSGGRRTGELFFGEGSRLTVL.

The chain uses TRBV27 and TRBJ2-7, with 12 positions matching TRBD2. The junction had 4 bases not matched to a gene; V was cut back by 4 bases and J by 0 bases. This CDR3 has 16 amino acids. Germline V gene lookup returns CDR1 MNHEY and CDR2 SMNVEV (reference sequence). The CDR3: CASSYLAGGRSYEQYF. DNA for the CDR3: TGTGCCAGCAGTTACCTAGCGGGGGGGCGCTCCTACGAGCAGTACTTC.

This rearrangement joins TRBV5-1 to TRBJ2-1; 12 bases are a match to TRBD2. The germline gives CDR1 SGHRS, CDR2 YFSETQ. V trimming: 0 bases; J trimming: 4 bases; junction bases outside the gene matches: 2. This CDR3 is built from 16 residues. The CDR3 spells CASSLVGLAGYNEQFF. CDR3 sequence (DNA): TGCGCCAGCAGCTTGGTTGGACTAGCGGGATACAATGAGCAGTTCTTC.

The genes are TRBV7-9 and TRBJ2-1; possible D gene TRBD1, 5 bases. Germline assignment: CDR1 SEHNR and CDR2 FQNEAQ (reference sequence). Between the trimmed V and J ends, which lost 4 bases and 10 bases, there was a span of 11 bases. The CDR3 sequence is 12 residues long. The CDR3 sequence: CASSSDTLEQFF. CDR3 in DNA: TGTGCCAGCAGCTCGGACACTTTGGAGCAGTTCTTC.

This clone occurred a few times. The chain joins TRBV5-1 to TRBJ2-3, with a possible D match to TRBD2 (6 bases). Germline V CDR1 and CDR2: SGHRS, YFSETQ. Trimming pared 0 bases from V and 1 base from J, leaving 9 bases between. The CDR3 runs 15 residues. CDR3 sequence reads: CASSLGWGGTDTQYF. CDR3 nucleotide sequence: TGCGCCAGCAGCTTGGGATGGGGGGGCACAGATACGCAGTATTTT.

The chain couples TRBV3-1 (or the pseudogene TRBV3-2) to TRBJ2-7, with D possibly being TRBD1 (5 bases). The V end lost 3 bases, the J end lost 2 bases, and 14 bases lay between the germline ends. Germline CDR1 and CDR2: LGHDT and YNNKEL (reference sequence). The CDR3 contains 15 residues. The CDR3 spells CASSHQRQSAYEQYF. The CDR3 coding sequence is TGTGCCAGCAGCCACCAGAGACAGAGCGCCTACGAGCAGTACTTC.

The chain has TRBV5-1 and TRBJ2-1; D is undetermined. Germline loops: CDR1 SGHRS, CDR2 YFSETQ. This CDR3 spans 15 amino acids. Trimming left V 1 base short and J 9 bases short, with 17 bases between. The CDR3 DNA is TGCGCCAGCAGCTTGTTATGGGTTGGGCACAGTGAGCAGTTCTTC. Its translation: CASSLLWVGHSEQFF. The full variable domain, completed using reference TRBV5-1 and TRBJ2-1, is KAGVTQTPRYLIKTRGQQVTLSCSPISGHRSVSWYQQTPGQGLQFLFEYFSETQRNKGNFPGRFSGRQFSNSRSEMNVSTLELGDSALYLCASSLLWVGHSEQFFGPGTRLTVL.

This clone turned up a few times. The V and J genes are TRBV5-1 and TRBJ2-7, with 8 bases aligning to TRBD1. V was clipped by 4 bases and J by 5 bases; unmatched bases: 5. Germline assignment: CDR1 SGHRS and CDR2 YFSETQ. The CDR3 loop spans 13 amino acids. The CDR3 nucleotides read TGCGCCAGCAGCGTCAGGGGGCTGGACGAGCAGTACTTC. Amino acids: CASSVRGLDEQYF.

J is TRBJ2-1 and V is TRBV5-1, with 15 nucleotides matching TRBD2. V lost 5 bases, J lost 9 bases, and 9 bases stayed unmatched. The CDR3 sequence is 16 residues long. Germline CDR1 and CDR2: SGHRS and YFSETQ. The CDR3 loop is CASSPGLAGGLAEQFF. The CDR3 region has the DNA TGCGCCAGCAGTCCCGGACTAGCGGGGGGGCTCGCTGAGCAGTTCTTC.

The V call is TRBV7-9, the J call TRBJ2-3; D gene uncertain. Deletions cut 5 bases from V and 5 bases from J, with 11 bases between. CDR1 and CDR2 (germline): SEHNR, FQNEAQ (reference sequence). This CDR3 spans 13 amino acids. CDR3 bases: TGTGCCAGCAGCCTCCCCCCCGGAGATACGCAGTATTTT. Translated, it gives CASSLPPGDTQYF.

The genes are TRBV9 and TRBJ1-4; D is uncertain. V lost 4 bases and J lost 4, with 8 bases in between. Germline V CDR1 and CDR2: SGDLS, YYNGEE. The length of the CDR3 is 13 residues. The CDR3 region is CASSIGFNEKLFF. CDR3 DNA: TGTGCCAGCAGCATTGGCTTTAATGAAAAACTGTTTTTT.

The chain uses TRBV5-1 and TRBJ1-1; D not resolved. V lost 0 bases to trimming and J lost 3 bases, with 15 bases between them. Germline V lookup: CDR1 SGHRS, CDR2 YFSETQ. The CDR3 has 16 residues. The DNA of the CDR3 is TGCGCCAGCAGCTTGGGGGTCCGGGATCTGGACACTGAAGCTTTCTTT. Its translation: CASSLGVRDLDTEAFF. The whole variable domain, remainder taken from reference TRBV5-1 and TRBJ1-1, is KAGVTQTPRYLIKTRGQQVTLSCSPISGHRSVSWYQQTPGQGLQFLFEYFSETQRNKGNFPGRFSGRQFSNSRSEMNVSTLELGDSALYLCASSLGVRDLDTEAFFGQGTRLTVV.

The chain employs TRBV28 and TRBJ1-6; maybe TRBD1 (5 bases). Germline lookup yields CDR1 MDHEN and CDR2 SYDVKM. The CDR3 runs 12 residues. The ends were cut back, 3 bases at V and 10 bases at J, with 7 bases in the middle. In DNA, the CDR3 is TGTGCCAGCAGTTTGGGGCGGTCACCCCTCCACTTT. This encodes CASSLGRSPLHF.

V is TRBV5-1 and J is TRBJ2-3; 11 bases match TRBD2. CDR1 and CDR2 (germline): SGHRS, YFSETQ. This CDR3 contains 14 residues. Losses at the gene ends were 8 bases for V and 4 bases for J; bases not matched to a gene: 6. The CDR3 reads CASLAGGPSDTQYF. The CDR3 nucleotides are TGCGCCAGTTTAGCGGGAGGGCCGTCAGATACGCAGTATTTT.

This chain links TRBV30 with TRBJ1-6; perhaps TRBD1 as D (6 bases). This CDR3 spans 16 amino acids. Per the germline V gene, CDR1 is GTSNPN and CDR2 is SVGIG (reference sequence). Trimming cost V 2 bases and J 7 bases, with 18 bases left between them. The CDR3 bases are TGTGCCTGGAGTAATCACCGGACAGAGCAGAATTCACCCCTCCACTTT. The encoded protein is CAWSNHRTEQNSPLHF.

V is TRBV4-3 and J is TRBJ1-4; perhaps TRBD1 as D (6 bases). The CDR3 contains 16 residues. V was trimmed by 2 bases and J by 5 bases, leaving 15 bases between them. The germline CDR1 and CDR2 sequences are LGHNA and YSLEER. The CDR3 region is CASSQKAQGGNEKLFF. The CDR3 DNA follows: TGCGCCAGCAGCCAAAAAGCACAGGGAGGGAATGAAAAACTGTTTTTT.

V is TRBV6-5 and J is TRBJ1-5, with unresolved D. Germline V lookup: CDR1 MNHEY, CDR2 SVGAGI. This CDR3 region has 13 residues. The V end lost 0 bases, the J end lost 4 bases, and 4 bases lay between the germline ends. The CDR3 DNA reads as TGTGCCAGCAGTTACTCGAATAATCAGCCCCAGCATTTT. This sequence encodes CASSYSNNQPQHF.

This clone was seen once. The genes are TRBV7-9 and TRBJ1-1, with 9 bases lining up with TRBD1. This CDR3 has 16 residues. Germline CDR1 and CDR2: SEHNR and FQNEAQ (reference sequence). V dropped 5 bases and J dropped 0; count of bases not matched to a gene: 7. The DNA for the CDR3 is TGTGCCAGCAGCGCGAGACAGGGGGTGTTGAACACTGAAGCTTTCTTT. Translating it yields CASSARQGVLNTEAFF. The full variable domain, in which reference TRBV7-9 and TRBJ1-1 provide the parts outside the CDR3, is DTGVSQNPRHKITKRGQNVTFRCDPISEHNRLYWYRQTLGQGPEFLTYFQNEAQLEKSRLLSDRFSAERPKGSFSTLEIQRTEQGDSAMYLCASSARQGVLNTEAFFGQGTRLTVV.

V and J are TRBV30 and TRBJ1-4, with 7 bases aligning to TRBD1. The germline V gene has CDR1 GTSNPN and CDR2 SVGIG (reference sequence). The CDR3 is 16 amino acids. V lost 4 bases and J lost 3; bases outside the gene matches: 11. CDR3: CAWNSPAGTANEKLFF. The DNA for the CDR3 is TGTGCCTGGAACTCCCCCGCTGGGACAGCTAATGAAAAACTGTTTTTT.

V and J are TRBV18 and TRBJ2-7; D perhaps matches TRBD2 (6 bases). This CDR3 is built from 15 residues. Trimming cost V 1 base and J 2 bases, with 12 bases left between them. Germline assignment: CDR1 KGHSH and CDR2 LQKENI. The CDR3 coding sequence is TGTGCCAGCTCACCACGGGGACTGATACCCTACGAGCAGTACTTC. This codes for CASSPRGLIPYEQYF. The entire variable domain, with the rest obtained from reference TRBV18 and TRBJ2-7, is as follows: NAGVMQNPRHLVRRRGQEARLRCSPMKGHSHVYWYRQLPEEGLKFMVYLQKENIIDESGMPKERFSAEFPKEGPSILRIQQVVRGDSAAYFCASSPRGLIPYEQYFGPGTRLTVT.

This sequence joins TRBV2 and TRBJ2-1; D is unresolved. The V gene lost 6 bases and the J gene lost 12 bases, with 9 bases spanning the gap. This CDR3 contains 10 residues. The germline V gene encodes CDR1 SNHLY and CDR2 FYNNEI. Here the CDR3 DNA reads TGTGCCAGCAGCGAGACGTGGCAGTTCTTC. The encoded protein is CASSETWQFF.

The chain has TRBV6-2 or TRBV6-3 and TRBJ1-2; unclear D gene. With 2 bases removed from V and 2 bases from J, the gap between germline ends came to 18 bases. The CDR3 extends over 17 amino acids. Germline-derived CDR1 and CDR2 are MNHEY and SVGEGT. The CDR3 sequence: CASSYREIHSNNYGYTF. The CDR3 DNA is TGTGCCAGCAGTTACCGTGAGATTCATTCAAACAACTATGGCTACACCTTC.